The 18 T cell receptor beta chains listed next were all sequenced from one sample in a study of T-cell reconstitution after alpha-beta-depleted transplantation in children. For TCRbeta, the library was prepared with unique molecular identifiers. TCRdb itself ran the PCR reads through MiXCR, one entry per CDR3 protein. In the table there are fewer than 350,000 distinct CDR3 sequences, 11% of which are singletons. Sample: peripheral blood, taken 180 days after TCRalphabeta/CD19-depleted stem cell transplant. Receptor source: a male patient aged 2 to 9 who had a stem cell transplant for chronic granulomatous disease, so the T cells may come from the graft donor.

This clonotype was observed at least ten times. The genes are TRBV5-5 and TRBJ2-6; D call uncertain. Germline-derived CDR1 and CDR2 are SGHKS and YYEKEE (reference sequence). The V end was cut by 3 bases, the J end by 6 bases, with 7 bases between. This CDR3 contains 13 residues. This chain's CDR3 is CASSYPEANVLTF. The CDR3 DNA follows: TGTGCCAGCAGCTACCCTGAGGCCAACGTCCTGACTTTC.

This clonotype was recorded many times. CDR3 amino acids: CSATKDTGELFF. As DNA, the CDR3 is TGCAGTGCTACCAAAGACACCGGGGAGCTGTTTTTT. The chain combines TRBV20-1 with TRBJ2-2; D remains ambiguous. The germline CDR1 and CDR2 sequences are DFQATT and SNEGSKA (reference sequence). V lost 4 bases, J lost 3 bases, and 6 bases lay in between. This CDR3 is 12 amino acids long.

This clonotype came up once. The CDR3 does not end in the conserved phenylalanine or tryptophan, so this is likely a read error. The chain joins TRBV7-9 to TRBJ2-1; D is unresolved. This CDR3 has 12 residues. The germline gives CDR1 SEHNR, CDR2 FQNEAQ (reference sequence). V lost 5 bases, J lost 9 bases, and 11 bases lay in between. CDR3: CASSQAQAEQFI. The CDR3 bases are TGTGCCAGCAGCCAGGCCCAGGCTGAGCAGTTCATC.

The J gene is TRBJ2-3, the V gene TRBV18, with D perhaps given as TRBD1 or TRBD2 (5 bases each). The V end lost 4 bases, the J end lost 1 base, and 15 bases lay between the germline ends. Per the germline V gene, CDR1 is KGHSH and CDR2 is LQKENI. The CDR3 sequence is 16 residues long. CDR3 nucleotides: TGTGCCAGCTCACTCCCTCGGGGCTCTGGCACAGATACGCAGTATTTT. Its translation is CASSLPRGSGTDTQYF.

This clonotype has a count of ten or more. At one boundary the junction diverges from the germline segment, which might be a read error. This chain joins TRBV28 and TRBJ1-2; D not resolved. CDR3 length equals 13 residues. CDR1 and CDR2 (germline): MDHEN, SYDVKM. The CDR3 sequence: CASSLTPNYGYTF. Here the CDR3 DNA reads TGCGCCAGCAGCTTGACGCCGAACTATGGCTACACCTTC.

To note about this clonotype: A much larger clone differs from this one at a single base, so this may be a read error. The chain joins TRBV6-8 to TRBJ1-5; TRBD1 might be the D (5 bases). Looked up from germline, CDR1 is MNHGY and CDR2 is SAAAGT. The CDR3 consists of 14 residues. V was shortened by 3 bases and J by 6 bases, with 12 bases between the two germline ends. CDR3 nucleotide sequence: TGTGCCAGCAGTTATGGGGCTGGCAGTCAGCCCCAGCATTTT. It translates to CASSYGAGSQPQHF.

This clonotype was counted ten times or more. The J gene is TRBJ2-7, the V gene TRBV7-2, with no clear D. The germline CDR1 and CDR2 sequences are SGHTA and FQGNSA. V was pared by 1 base and J by 7 bases, with 5 bases between. This CDR3 has 11 amino acids. DNA for the CDR3: TGTGCCAGCAGCTTAGTACTGGAGCAGTACTTC. It translates to CASSLVLEQYF.

This clonotype was counted many times. V is TRBV12-5 and J is TRBJ1-3; D remains unclear. This CDR3 contains 11 residues. V lost 1 base and J 11 bases, leaving 6 bases between the germline ends. Germline-derived CDR1 and CDR2 are LGHNT and FRNRAP. The CDR3 DNA reads TGTGCTAGTGGTTTGGGAATACCCATATATTTT. Protein product: CASGLGIPIYF. The whole variable domain, remainder taken from reference TRBV12-5 and TRBJ1-3, is DARVTQTPRHKVTEMGQEVTMRCQPILGHNTVFWYRQTMMQGLELLAYFRNRAPLDDSGMPKDRFSAEMPDATLATLKIQPSEPRDSAVYFCASGLGIPIYFGEGSWLTVV.

This clonotype was found many times. The rearrangement joins TRBV15 to TRBJ2-5, with no clear D. V gave up 0 bases and J gave up 1 base, with 9 bases separating them. The CDR3 extends over 15 amino acids. CDR1 and CDR2 from the germline V gene are LNHNV and YYDKDF (reference sequence). DNA of the CDR3: TGTGCCACCAGCAGAGATGATACAGCCCAAGAGACCCAGTACTTC. The encoded protein is CATSRDDTAQETQYF.

This clonotype was recorded at least ten times. The genes are TRBV9 and TRBJ2-1; no firm D call. CDR1 and CDR2 (germline): SGDLS, YYNGEE. CDR3 size: 12 residues. Trimming removed 7 bases from V and 5 bases from J, with 10 bases in between. The CDR3, as DNA: TGTGCCAGCGGATTGGGGAACAATGAGCAGTTCTTC. It translates to CASGLGNNEQFF.

The chain has TRBV2 and TRBJ1-5, with 8 positions matching TRBD1. V shed 2 bases and J 6 bases; nucleotides not matched to a gene: 12. The CDR3 is made up of 17 amino acids. CDR1 and CDR2 (germline): SNHLY, FYNNEI. CDR3 region: CASSEWGGRGPGQPQHF. In DNA form, the CDR3 reads TGTGCCAGCAGTGAATGGGGGGGCAGGGGGCCGGGTCAGCCCCAGCATTTT.

This clonotype has only a few counts. The chain employs TRBV12-3 or TRBV12-4 and TRBJ1-2; tentative D call: TRBD1 (5 bases). There are 12 residues in the CDR3. V lost 6 bases and J lost 6, with 11 bases in between. The CDR3 DNA follows: TGTGCCAGCAGCCCAGGGTGGGATGGCTACACCTTC. Translation: CASSPGWDGYTF.

The sample holds a few counts of this clonotype. V gene TRBV30 combines with J gene TRBJ2-7; D is possibly TRBD2 (6 bases). Trimming pared 0 bases from V and 3 bases from J, leaving 15 bases between. Germline assignment: CDR1 GTSNPN and CDR2 SVGIG (reference sequence). The CDR3 has 15 amino acids. This chain's CDR3 is CAWSVGPRTIYEQYF. CDR3 nucleotides: TGTGCCTGGAGTGTAGGTCCCCGGACTATCTACGAGCAGTACTTC.

This clonotype was counted at least ten times. The chain is built from TRBV6-5 and TRBJ2-7; no clear D. This CDR3 has 14 residues. The germline CDR1 and CDR2 sequences are MNHEY and SVGAGI. The V end lost 2 bases, the J end lost 6 bases, and 14 bases lay between the germline ends. The CDR3 loop reads CASSYTAGLGEQYF. In nucleotides, the CDR3 is TGTGCCAGCAGTTACACCGCAGGCCTAGGCGAGCAGTACTTC.

This clonotype occurred many times. The rearrangement uses TRBV5-1 and TRBJ2-7; TRBD1 is a possible D gene (6 bases). V dropped 7 bases and J dropped 5 bases, with 22 bases sitting between them. From germline, CDR1 is SGHRS and CDR2 YFSETQ. The CDR3 sequence is 15 residues long. CDR3 residues: CASGFRAPGAHEQYF. The DNA of the CDR3 is TGCGCCAGCGGGTTCCGGGCTCCAGGGGCCCACGAGCAGTACTTC.

This clonotype was picked up many times. This chain uses TRBV10-3 with TRBJ2-7; D ambiguous. The CDR3 is made up of 11 amino acids. V was shortened by 3 bases and J by 3 bases, with 3 bases between the two germline ends. Per the germline V gene, CDR1 is ENHRY and CDR2 is SYGVKD. The CDR3 loop is CAISDYYEQYF. CDR3 bases: TGTGCCATCAGTGATTACTACGAGCAGTACTTC.

In its sample, this clonotype was seen a few times. The rearrangement links TRBV6-5 to TRBJ1-1; 7 nucleotides line up with TRBD1. Germline values: CDR1 MNHEY, CDR2 SVGAGI. The CDR3 length is 15 residues. After removal of 5 bases from V and 0 bases from J, the junction contained 6 bases not matched to a gene. The CDR3 loop reads CASSKSTGMNTEAFF. The CDR3 coding sequence is TGTGCCAGCAGTAAGTCGACAGGGATGAACACTGAAGCTTTCTTT.

This clonotype was found many times. This chain connects TRBV7-9 to TRBJ2-1, with D tentatively TRBD1 (5 bases). The CDR3 loop spans 14 amino acids. Germline V CDR1 and CDR2: SEHNR, FQNEAQ (reference sequence). Trimming pared 2 bases from V and 0 bases from J, leaving 5 bases between. The CDR3 region is CASSLRGSYNEQFF. The DNA of the CDR3 is TGTGCCAGCAGCTTAAGGGGCTCCTACAATGAGCAGTTCTTC.